Below are 20 T cell receptor beta chains sequenced from a single sample in a study of shared clonotypes between healthy human individuals (TCRdb year 2020). The protocol used for the library was the immunoSEQ multiplex PCR assay. TCRdb re-hosts the immuneACCESS table, in-frame sequences only. Its copies lack some clones; in the studies checked, an unresolved V gene accounts for under half of them, and the cause for the rest is not known. In all, the sample holds 550,000 to 650,000 clones, and 95% to 97% of those were seen once. The ten most abundant clones make up more than 0.085% of the sample. For the CD8 naive samples, CD45RO-negative cells were positively selected for CCR7, yielding a CD45RA+CCR7+ population from which TemRA cells were excluded. The material sequenced was naive CD8+ T cells sorted from blood. The cell subset or site label for this specimen denotes: CD45RA+CCR7+. The source is a woman aged 30 to 39 in good health.

The chain uses TRBV28 and TRBJ2-3; no definite D call. CDR1 is MDHEN and CDR2 is SYDVKM in the germline V gene. The V end was cut by 7 bases, the J end by 3 bases, with 23 bases between. The CDR3 consists of 17 residues. The CDR3 reads CASTLGPYERATDTQYF. In DNA, the CDR3 is TGTGCCAGCACCCTAGGGCCCTATGAACGGGCGACAGATACGCAGTATTTT.

The V gene is TRBV28, the J gene TRBJ1-2; D possibly corresponds to TRBD1 (5 bases). CDR3 length equals 14 residues. The ends were cut back, 4 bases at V and 0 bases at J, with 9 bases in the middle. CDR1 is MDHEN and CDR2 is SYDVKM in the germline V gene. As DNA, the CDR3 is TGTGCCAGCAGTTGGGGACCCTCTAACTATGGCTACACCTTC. Translation: CASSWGPSNYGYTF.

CDR3 protein: CASSLSLGTAKNIQYF. The CDR3 coding sequence is TGTGCCAGCAGTTTATCGCTCGGGACGGCCAAAAACATTCAGTACTTC. The rearrangement uses TRBV27 and TRBJ2-4; D is tentatively TRBD1 or TRBD2 (5 bases each). In germline, CDR1 is MNHEY, CDR2 SMNVEV (reference sequence). Trimming pared 0 bases from V and 1 base from J, leaving 10 bases between. The CDR3 spans 16 residues.

The genes are TRBV7-9 and TRBJ2-1; D ambiguous. The length of the CDR3 is 12 residues. V lost 5 bases and J lost 10, with 12 bases in between. The germline CDR1 and CDR2 sequences are SEHNR and FQNEAQ (reference sequence). The CDR3 reads CASSRISDEQFF. CDR3 nucleotides: TGTGCCAGCAGCCGGATAAGCGACGAGCAGTTCTTC. The whole variable domain, remainder taken from reference TRBV7-9 and TRBJ2-1, is DTGVSQNPRHKITKRGQNVTFRCDPISEHNRLYWYRQTLGQGPEFLTYFQNEAQLEKSRLLSDRFSAERPKGSFSTLEIQRTEQGDSAMYLCASSRISDEQFFGPGTRLTVL.

The chain is built from TRBV27 and TRBJ2-3; D is tentatively TRBD1 or TRBD2 (5 bases each). This CDR3 has 13 amino acids. Per the germline V gene, CDR1 is MNHEY and CDR2 is SMNVEV (reference sequence). Trimming pared 5 bases from V and 4 bases from J, leaving 10 bases between. CDR3 in amino acids: CASSTGAADTQYF. In nucleotides, the CDR3 is TGTGCCAGCAGTACCGGGGCTGCAGATACGCAGTATTTT.

The V call is TRBV14, the J call TRBJ2-7, with D hard to call. Per the germline V gene, CDR1 is SGHDN and CDR2 is FVKESK. With 3 bases removed from V and 0 bases from J, the gap between germline ends came to 9 bases. The CDR3 has 14 residues. The CDR3 nucleotides are TGTGCCAGCAGCCAGTACCAGAGCTCCTACGAGCAGTACTTC. As protein: CASSQYQSSYEQYF.

The DNA for the CDR3 is TGTGCCAGCAGCGTAGACAGGGGCTACGAGCAGTACTTC. This translates into CASSVDRGYEQYF. The rearrangement uses TRBV7-9 and TRBJ2-7, with 8 nucleotides matching TRBD1. This CDR3 region has 13 residues. Germline V gene lookup returns CDR1 SEHNR and CDR2 FQNEAQ (reference sequence). V was pared by 5 bases and J by 3 bases, with 3 bases of the junction left unmatched.

Worth noting for this clone: Different DNA sequences within this sample yield the same CDR3. The chain couples TRBV6-5 to TRBJ1-5; D remains ambiguous. CDR1 is MNHEY, CDR2 SVGAGI, per germline. V lost 0 bases and J 6 bases, leaving 6 bases between the germline ends. The CDR3 has 13 amino acids. The CDR3 sequence is CASSYSISQPQHF. In DNA form, the CDR3 reads TGTGCCAGCAGTTACTCGATATCTCAGCCCCAGCATTTT.

This chain links TRBV30 with TRBJ1-1; D unclear. Looked up from germline, CDR1 is GTSNPN and CDR2 is SVGIG (reference sequence). Trimming took off 2 bases at V and 1 base at J, with 8 bases between the two ends. The length of the CDR3 is 13 residues. CDR3 in DNA: TGTGCCTGGAGTCAGGACGGGAACACTGAAGCTTTCTTT. Protein: CAWSQDGNTEAFF.

The V gene is TRBV28, the J gene TRBJ1-6, with D possibly TRBD1 on 5 matching bases. The germline V gene has CDR1 MDHEN and CDR2 SYDVKM. This CDR3 has 15 amino acids. Trimming shortened V by 3 bases and J by 10 bases, and 16 bases separated the two germline ends. CDR3 protein: CASSLIRDVGSPLHF. The CDR3 nucleotides read TGTGCCAGCAGTTTGATTCGGGACGTCGGGTCACCCCTCCACTTT.

The chain combines TRBV10-3 with TRBJ1-2; 9 bases map to TRBD1. Unmatched junction bases numbered 5, after V lost 3 bases and J lost 3 bases. The CDR3 contains 15 residues. CDR1 and CDR2 from the germline V gene are ENHRY and SYGVKD. As DNA, the CDR3 is TGTGCCATCAGTGAAGGGGACAGGGCGCACTATGGCTACACCTTC. Translation gives CAISEGDRAHYGYTF.

This chain joins TRBV19 and TRBJ2-1; D is possibly TRBD2 (5 bases). This CDR3 is built from 14 residues. The V and J ends lost 5 bases and 9 bases respectively, with 17 bases between them. CDR1 LNHDA and CDR2 SQIVND come from the germline V gene (reference sequence). The CDR3: CASSSMDWRGEQFF. The CDR3 DNA reads as TGTGCCAGTAGTTCGATGGACTGGCGAGGTGAGCAGTTCTTC. Variable domain in full (rest from reference TRBV19 and TRBJ2-1): DGGITQSPKYLFRKEGQNVTLSCEQNLNHDAMYWYRQDPGQGLRLIYYSQIVNDFQKGDIAEGYSVSREKKESFPLTVTSAQKNPTAFYLCASSSMDWRGEQFFGPGTRLTVL.

The genes are TRBV28 and TRBJ2-1; D may be TRBD2 (6 bases). The CDR3 is made up of 15 amino acids. CDR1 is MDHEN, CDR2 SYDVKM, per germline. V lost 10 bases, J lost 1 base, and 17 bases lay in between. CDR3 nucleotide sequence: TGTGCCACCCACGTGTTGGGAGGATCCTACAATGAGCAGTTCTTC. Protein: CATHVLGGSYNEQFF.

The chain is built from TRBV2 and TRBJ2-1; weak D call: TRBD2 (5 bases). CDR1 and CDR2 from the germline V gene are SNHLY and FYNNEI. With 2 bases removed from V and 7 bases from J, the gap between germline ends came to 18 bases. There are 16 residues in the CDR3. CDR3 coding DNA: TGTGCCAGCAGTGAATCTAGGCTAGCTGTACTGAATGAGCAGTTCTTC. This gives the protein CASSESRLAVLNEQFF.

The gene calls are TRBV27 and TRBJ2-2, with D possibly matching TRBD2 (6 bases). The CDR3 runs to 14 residues. The V end lost 5 bases, the J end lost 2 bases, and 9 bases lay between the germline ends. Looked up from germline, CDR1 is MNHEY and CDR2 is SMNVEV (reference sequence). The CDR3 bases are TGTGCCAGCAGTCACGGGAGTAACACCGGGGAGCTGTTTTTT. Residues: CASSHGSNTGELFF.

V is TRBV29-1 and J is TRBJ2-7; 12 bases match TRBD1. The CDR3 is made up of 15 amino acids. Germline V gene lookup returns CDR1 SQVTM and CDR2 ANQGSEA. V gave up 4 bases and J gave up 3 bases; unmatched junction bases: 7. In DNA, the CDR3 is TGCAGCGTTGGAGGGGGACAGGGGGCTTTCTACGAGCAGTACTTC. It specifies CSVGGGQGAFYEQYF.

This chain links TRBV28 with TRBJ2-5; 7 bases match TRBD1. This CDR3 region has 15 residues. J gave up 0 bases and V 10 bases, and 11 bases lay outside the gene matches. CDR1 and CDR2 (germline): MDHEN, SYDVKM. CDR3 loop: CATFDQGQNQETQYF. The CDR3 DNA follows: TGTGCCACTTTCGACCAGGGACAGAACCAAGAGACCCAGTACTTC.

The CDR3 DNA sequence: TGTGCCAGCAGTTTATCCCACAGGGCCCCGGGGGAGACCCAGTACTTC. It specifies CASSLSHRAPGETQYF. This chain uses TRBV28 with TRBJ2-5; D might be TRBD1 (6 bases). Germline CDR1 MDHEN, CDR2 SYDVKM. This CDR3 is built from 16 residues. V was trimmed by 1 base and J by 5 bases, leaving 17 bases between them.

This clone was recorded once. The same CDR3 is also encoded by other DNA sequences in this sample. This chain connects TRBV10-1 to TRBJ2-1, with unresolved D. This CDR3 is 12 amino acids long. The germline V gene encodes CDR1 WNHNN and CDR2 SYGVQD (reference sequence). Trimming removed 6 bases from V and 7 bases from J, with 10 bases in between. The CDR3 region is CASSDSGNEQFF. The CDR3 DNA follows: TGCGCCAGCAGCGACTCGGGTAATGAGCAGTTCTTC.

The chain employs TRBV4-2 and TRBJ2-1, with 10 bases matching TRBD1. The V gene end was trimmed by 1 base and the J gene end by 7 bases; junction bases not matched to a gene: 13. The CDR3 is 18 amino acids. Germline V gene lookup returns CDR1 LGHNA and CDR2 YNFKEQ. The CDR3 DNA is TGTGCCAGCAGCCAAGGACAGGGGGCGACCGCGGGGACTAATGAGCAGTTCTTC. Protein sequence: CASSQGQGATAGTNEQFF.